The rows below give T cell receptor beta chains drawn from one sample of a study of blood T cell repertoires in COVID-19. Produced via immunoSEQ multiplex PCR; TCRdb's table is partial and in-frame only. Among a few hundred thousand clones listed, 86% were seen once. The sample was peripheral blood. Receptor source: a woman aged 30 to 39 with active or convalescent COVID-19. Both conserved end residues are part of each CDR3. D genes are given only for firm matches. The listing skips clone size in some rows; elsewhere it reads once, few, many or a size class.

clone_size	d_call	v_call	j_call	cdr3_nt	cdr3_aa
once	TRBD1	TRBV10-3	TRBJ1-1	TGTGCCATCAGAATTACAGGGGACTCGAACACTGAAGCTTTCTTT	CAIRITGDSNTEAFF
NA	TRBD1	TRBV24-1	TRBJ2-5	TGTGCCACCAGTGACGCTACAGGGGCGGGAGAGACCCAGTACTTC	CATSDATGAGETQYF
NA	NA	TRBV19	TRBJ1-1	TGTGCCAGTAGTACCCGGACAGTTGTGAACACTGAAGCTTTCTTT	CASSTRTVVNTEAFF
NA	NA	TRBV6-5	TRBJ2-2	TGTGCCAGCACCGACGGAGTAAACACCGGGGAGCTGTTTTTT	CASTDGVNTGELFF
NA	TRBD2	TRBV5-1	TRBJ2-7	TGCGCCAGCAGCCCGGACGGACTAGCGCTGTCCTACGAGCAGTACTTC	CASSPDGLALSYEQYF
NA	TRBD1	TRBV7-9	TRBJ1-2	TGTGCCAGCACCCCAGGGACAGGGCTCATCGTAGACTATGGCTACACCTTC	CASTPGTGLIVDYGYTF
NA	NA	TRBV27	TRBJ1-1	TGTGCCAGCAGTTGGTCAGGGAACACTGAAGCTTTCTTT	CASSWSGNTEAFF
NA	NA	TRBV19	TRBJ2-2	TGTGCCAGTAGTATCCAGGGTATAACCGGGGAGCTGTTTTTT	CASSIQGITGELFF
NA	NA	TRBV3-1/TRBV3-2	TRBJ2-5	TGTGCCAGCAGCCAGAGGCACCAAGAGACCCAGTACTTC	CASSQRHQETQYF
NA	TRBD2	TRBV19	TRBJ2-3	TGTGCCAGTAAACGTAGCGGGGACAACACAGATACGCAGTATTTT	CASKRSGDNTDTQYF
NA	TRBD1	TRBV2	TRBJ1-2	TGTGCCAGCAGGCAGGGGGCCTTCTATGGCTACACCTTC	CASRQGAFYGYTF
once	TRBD2	TRBV10-1	TRBJ2-7	TGCGCCAGCAGTGAGTATTTAGCGGGGGAGCGCGAGCAGTACTTC	CASSEYLAGEREQYF
NA	NA	TRBV6-5	TRBJ1-2	TGTGCCAGCAGTCCCACAGGGTATGGCTACACCTTC	CASSPTGYGYTF
NA	NA	TRBV6-1	TRBJ2-3	TGTGCCAGCAGTGAGGGGGGATCTTATGTTTACACAGATACGCAGTATTTT	CASSEGGSYVYTDTQYF
NA	NA	TRBV5-5	TRBJ1-1	TGTGCCAGCAGCTTCTCGAGGAACACTGAAGCTTTCTTT	CASSFSRNTEAFF